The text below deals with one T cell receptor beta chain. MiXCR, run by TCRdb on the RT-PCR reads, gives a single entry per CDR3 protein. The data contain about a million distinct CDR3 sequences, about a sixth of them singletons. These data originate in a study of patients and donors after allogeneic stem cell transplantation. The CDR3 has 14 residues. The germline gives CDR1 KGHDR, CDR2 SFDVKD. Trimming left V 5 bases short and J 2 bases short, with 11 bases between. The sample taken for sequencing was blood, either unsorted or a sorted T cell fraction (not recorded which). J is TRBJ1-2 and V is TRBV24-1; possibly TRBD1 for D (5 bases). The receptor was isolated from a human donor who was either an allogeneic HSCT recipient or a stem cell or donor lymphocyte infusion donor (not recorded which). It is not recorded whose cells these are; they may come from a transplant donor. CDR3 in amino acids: CATSVGGANYGYTF. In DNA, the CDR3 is TGTGCCACCAGTGTTGGGGGAGCAAACTATGGCTACACCTTC.